Included here is one T cell receptor (beta chain) sequence, with context. The data are from a study of blood T cell repertoires in COVID-19. As for the study in general: The United States, Italy and Spain were the sources of the acute and convalescent COVID-19 samples.

Participants were aged 18 to 89 years from approximately 24 US areas. Clinical history reported by participants formed the basis on which cohorts were assigned. Between the trimmed V and J ends, which lost 4 bases and 5 bases, there was a span of 15 bases. Germline CDR1 is SGHRS and CDR2 is YFSETQ. The CDR3 is 14 amino acids. Per the original methods: How many nucleated cells were present was estimated from reference gene primer amplification. Repertoires were generated with immunoSEQ multiplex PCR, while TCRdb's copy carries only in-frame clones and drops some. The V and J calls and clone size are taken from that table; D and trimming were inferred from the DNA. The sample shows about 350,000 clones, approximately 84% of them seen only once.

The chain recombines TRBV5-1 with TRBJ2-5, with D possibly matching TRBD2 (5 bases). The source is a woman under 40 who had recovered from COVID-19. The sequenced sample consisted of PBMCs or T cells enriched from blood (not recorded which). CDR3 coding DNA: TGCGCCAGCAGCCCGGGTCTAGCTCTGGAGACCCAGTACTTC. Protein product: CASSPGLALETQYF.